The 7 T cell receptor beta chains reported below all come from one sample, sequenced in a study of cytomegalovirus exposure and HLA in healthy donors (dated by TCRdb to the late 2010s). To prepare the library, the immunoSEQ multiplex PCR assay was applied. The source is immuneACCESS, and TCRdb retained only in-frame sequences with V and J called. Part of the clones is not carried over; for the studies checked, unresolved V genes explain less than half of this, and the remainder is unexplained. The sample has 110,000 to 150,000 clones on record, approximately 94% of them singletons. The top ten clones comprise about 1.7% of the sample. Input material: PBMCs. The receptors come from a man between 18 and 29 years old in good health and CMV-seropositive.

The chain has TRBV5-1 and TRBJ2-5; 7 nucleotides line up with TRBD1. The CDR3 totals 15 residues. After removal of 2 bases from V and 5 bases from J, the junction contained 9 bases not matched to a gene. Germline V CDR1 and CDR2: SGHRS, YFSETQ. The CDR3 region is CASSLAGTAEETQYF. In DNA, the CDR3 is TGCGCCAGCAGCTTAGCCGGGACAGCGGAGGAGACCCAGTACTTC.

This chain links TRBV9 with TRBJ1-2; 9 nucleotides align to TRBD1. CDR3 length equals 15 residues. V shed 4 bases and J 4 bases; nucleotides not matched to a gene: 8. The germline gives CDR1 SGDLS, CDR2 YYNGEE. The CDR3: CASSPTGGEGYGYTF. In DNA form, the CDR3 reads TGTGCCAGCAGCCCAACAGGGGGCGAAGGCTATGGCTACACCTTC.

The V call is TRBV5-1, the J call TRBJ2-1; TRBD2 agrees at 9 bases. The CDR3 has 16 residues. Germline CDR1 SGHRS, CDR2 YFSETQ. Germline trimming cut 3 bases from V and 8 bases from J; bases unmatched to any gene: 12. The CDR3: CASSWGTSQVGYEQFF. Here the CDR3 DNA reads TGCGCCAGCAGCTGGGGGACTAGCCAGGTAGGGTATGAGCAGTTCTTC.

The chain uses TRBV2 and TRBJ1-4; D is unclear. Between the trimmed V and J ends, which lost 8 bases and 4 bases, there was a span of 14 bases. The CDR3 consists of 14 residues. CDR1 is SNHLY and CDR2 is FYNNEI in the germline V gene. CDR3 residues: CASGGSPHNEKLFF. As DNA, the CDR3 is TGTGCCAGCGGAGGATCCCCTCATAATGAAAAACTGTTTTTT.

This chain uses TRBV2 with TRBJ2-7, with 8 bases matching TRBD2. Looked up from germline, CDR1 is SNHLY and CDR2 is FYNNEI. The CDR3 sequence is 12 residues long. After removal of 7 bases from V and 5 bases from J, the junction contained 4 bases not matched to a gene. Here the CDR3 DNA reads TGTGCCAGCACAGCGGGAGCCCACGAGCAGTACTTC. Translated: CASTAGAHEQYF.

This sequence joins TRBV29-1 and TRBJ2-7; TRBD1 aligns across 10 bases. CDR3 size: 13 residues. Germline loops: CDR1 SQVTM, CDR2 ANQGSEA. Losses at the gene ends were 3 bases for V and 2 bases for J; bases not matched to a gene: 1. The CDR3 nucleotides are TGCAGCGTTGACGGACAGGGGGCCTACGAGCAGTACTTC. Protein product: CSVDGQGAYEQYF.

The gene calls are TRBV29-1 and TRBJ2-2; TRBD1 aligns across 9 bases. V lost 6 bases and J lost 4; bases outside the gene matches: 6. CDR3 length: 14 residues. Germline CDR1 is SQVTM and CDR2 is ANQGSEA. The CDR3 nucleotides read TGCAGCGTAGGGACAGGGATTCTCACCGGGGAGCTGTTTTTT. Protein: CSVGTGILTGELFF.